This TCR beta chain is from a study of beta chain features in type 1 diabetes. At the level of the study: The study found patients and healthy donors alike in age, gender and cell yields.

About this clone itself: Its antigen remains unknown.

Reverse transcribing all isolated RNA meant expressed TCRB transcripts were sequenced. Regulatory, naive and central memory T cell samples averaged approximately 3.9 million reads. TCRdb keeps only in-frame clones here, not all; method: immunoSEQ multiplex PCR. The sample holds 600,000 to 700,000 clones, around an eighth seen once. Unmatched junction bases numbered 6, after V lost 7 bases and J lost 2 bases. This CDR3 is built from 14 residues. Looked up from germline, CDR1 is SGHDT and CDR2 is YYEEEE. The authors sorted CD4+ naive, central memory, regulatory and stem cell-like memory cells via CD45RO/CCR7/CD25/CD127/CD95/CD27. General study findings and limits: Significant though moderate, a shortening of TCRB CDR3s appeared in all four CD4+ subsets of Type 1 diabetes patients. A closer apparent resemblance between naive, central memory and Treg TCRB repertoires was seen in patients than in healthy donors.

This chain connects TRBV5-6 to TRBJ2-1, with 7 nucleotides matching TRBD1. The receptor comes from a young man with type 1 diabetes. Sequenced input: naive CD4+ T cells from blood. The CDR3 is CASGYRGPYNEQFF. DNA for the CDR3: TGTGCCAGCGGATACAGGGGCCCCTACAATGAGCAGTTCTTC.